The 14 T cell receptor beta chains below all came from one sample that was sequenced in a study of regulatory T cells in long-lasting Graves disease. Time point in this sample: newly diagnosed GD, antithyroid drugs for less than 3 months. PBMC-derived RNA was used for the TCR library. Investigators prepared the TCR beta libraries by applying iRepertoire HTBI primers and Arm-PCR of CDR3 regions. Via MiXCR, TCRdb re-called the multiplex PCR reads, giving one row per CDR3 protein. Of some 400,000 distinct CDR3 sequences in the sample, more than 13% were seen once. This sample also belongs to another study, concerning T cells in Graves' hyperthyroidism and ophthalmopathy.

Sequenced here: peripheral blood mononuclear cells (PBMCs), sampled at new diagnosis, from a patient treated with antithyroid drugs. All receptors come from a woman younger than 45 with Graves disease.

This clonotype came up a few times. CDR3 in amino acids: CSARDILGRGGEKLFF. The CDR3 DNA reads TGCAGTGCTAGAGATATACTAGGCAGGGGCGGGGAAAAACTGTTTTTT. This chain joins TRBV20-1 and TRBJ1-4, with D possibly matching TRBD1 (6 bases). CDR1 is DFQATT, CDR2 SNEGSKA, per germline (reference sequence). The CDR3 runs to 16 residues. The V end lost 0 bases, the J end lost 8 bases, and 19 bases lay between the germline ends.

Points on this clonotype: The CDR3 end shows no conserved phenylalanine or tryptophan, and so a read error is likely. It is unclear where the CDR3 begins or ends on the DNA, so no DNA is shown, and the CDR3 is as TCRdb lists it. The chain links TRBV13 to TRBJ1-5; the table's D gene call, TRBD1, was not cross checked with the DNA. A total of 9 residues make up the CDR3, ends included. CDR1 and CDR2 from the germline V gene are PRHDT and FYEKMQ (reference sequence). CDR3 sequence reads: CASSRDREC.

This clonotype was counted ten times or more. This chain uses TRBV5-1 with TRBJ1-2; D may be TRBD1 (6 bases). Per the germline V gene, CDR1 is SGHRS and CDR2 is YFSETQ. This CDR3 has 13 amino acids. V was trimmed by 4 bases and J by 8 bases, leaving 15 bases between them. DNA of the CDR3: TGCGCCAGCAGCCCTGGACAGTCCTGGGGCTACACCTTC. Its protein is CASSPGQSWGYTF.

This clonotype occurred many times. The gene calls are TRBV12-3 or TRBV12-4 and TRBJ1-1; D remains unclear. This CDR3 has 11 residues. Trimming cost V 6 bases and J 1 base, with 3 bases left between them. The CDR3 coding sequence is TGTGCCAGCAGCCCGAACACTGAAGCTTTCTTT. It yields the protein CASSPNTEAFF.

This clonotype has a handful of counts. The V and J genes are TRBV25-1 and TRBJ2-7; 7 bases are a match to TRBD2. This CDR3 is 18 amino acids long. Germline CDR1 and CDR2: MGHDK and SYGVNS. V shed 3 bases, J shed 3 bases, and the junction held 17 bases outside the gene matches. The CDR3 DNA is TGTGCCAGCAGTGACCCCGGACGGTCCGGGGGGTCGGGCTACGAGCAGTACTTC. Encoded protein: CASSDPGRSGGSGYEQYF.

The V and J genes are TRBV5-4 and TRBJ2-1; 7 bases fit TRBD2. The V gene end was trimmed by 9 bases and the J gene end by 7 bases; junction bases not matched to a gene: 10. This CDR3 has 13 amino acids. The germline V gene encodes CDR1 SGHNT and CDR2 YYREEE (reference sequence). The chain's CDR3 is CATPRGSGNEQFF. The CDR3 coding sequence is TGTGCCACCCCGCGAGGTAGCGGGAATGAGCAGTTCTTC.

This clonotype was picked up many times. This chain links TRBV7-3 with TRBJ1-1; tentative D call: TRBD1 (5 bases). The CDR3 length is 14 residues. V was cut by 5 bases and J by 2 bases, with 12 bases left in between. Germline V gives CDR1 SGHTA, CDR2 FQGTGA. The CDR3 region is CASSPTGPNTEAFF. The CDR3 DNA follows: TGTGCCAGCAGCCCCACGGGGCCCAACACTGAAGCTTTCTTT.

In its sample, this clonotype was seen a few times. J is TRBJ2-7 and V is TRBV18, with 7 bases fitting TRBD2. With V trimmed by 3 bases and J by 2 bases, 7 bases remained unmatched. The CDR3 is made up of 15 amino acids. Per the germline V gene, CDR1 is KGHSH and CDR2 is LQKENI. CDR3 bases: TGTGCCAGCTCACCGTTTCCGGGAGGCGCCTACGAGCAGTACTTC. Encoded protein: CASSPFPGGAYEQYF. Filled out from reference TRBV18 and TRBJ2-7, the complete variable domain reads NAGVMQNPRHLVRRRGQEARLRCSPMKGHSHVYWYRQLPEEGLKFMVYLQKENIIDESGMPKERFSAEFPKEGPSILRIQQVVRGDSAAYFCASSPFPGGAYEQYFGPGTRLTVT.

V usage is TRBV6-5 and J usage is TRBJ1-2, with TRBD1 matching over 7 bases. The CDR3 consists of 14 residues. Looked up from germline, CDR1 is MNHEY and CDR2 is SVGAGI. J was trimmed by 8 bases and V by 2 bases; bases with no gene match: 8. CDR3 sequence: CASSYEGARRGYTF. In nucleotides, the CDR3 is TGTGCCAGCAGTTACGAGGGGGCGAGGCGAGGCTACACCTTC.

This clonotype was seen a handful of times. J is TRBJ2-3 and V is TRBV3-1; 14 nucleotides line up with TRBD2. CDR1 is LGHDT and CDR2 is YNNKEL in the germline V gene (reference sequence). The CDR3 totals 15 residues. Trimming cost V 6 bases and J 10 bases; bases outside gene matches: 9. In DNA form, the CDR3 reads TGTGCCAGCAGGGAAGGGACTAGCGGGAGTTTGTCGCAGTATTTT. Translating it yields CASREGTSGSLSQYF.

Remarks on this clonotype: A single base is all that separates this from a far larger clone, so a read error is likely. This CDR3 is CASSHNSGYNEQYF. As DNA, the CDR3 is TGTGCCAGCAGCCATAATAGCGGTTACAATGAGCAGTACTTC. The chain carries TRBV3-1 and TRBJ2-7; D may be TRBD2 (6 bases). The germline gives CDR1 LGHDT, CDR2 YNNKEL (reference sequence). This CDR3 has 14 amino acids. With 3 bases removed from V and 7 bases from J, the gap between germline ends came to 16 bases.

The chain recombines TRBV15 with TRBJ1-1, with TRBD1 as a possible D gene (5 bases). The V gene's germline CDR1 is LNHNV and CDR2 YYDKDF (reference sequence). The CDR3 extends over 14 amino acids. Trimming cost V 2 bases and J 0 bases, with 7 bases left between them. CDR3 sequence (DNA): TGTGCCACCAGCAGAAGACAGTTGAACACTGAAGCTTTCTTT. Translated: CATSRRQLNTEAFF.

The chain links TRBV19 to TRBJ2-3, with 7 bases identical to TRBD2. V lost 10 bases and J lost 0; bases outside the gene matches: 10. Per germline, CDR1 LNHDA and CDR2 SQIVND (reference sequence). The CDR3 contains 15 residues. The CDR3 DNA reads TGTGCCATCTCGAACAGCGGGGCAAGCACAGATACGCAGTATTTT. Translation: CAISNSGASTDTQYF.

The table lists this clonotype with many counts. V usage is TRBV7-9 and J usage is TRBJ2-7, with 7 bases that match TRBD1. V shed 8 bases, J shed 3 bases, and the junction held 16 bases outside the gene matches. This CDR3 comprises 16 residues. Germline CDR1 reads SEHNR; CDR2 reads FQNEAQ (reference sequence). As DNA, the CDR3 is TGTGCCAGCGCCTCGCACTCCTGGACAGGTTACTACGAGCAGTACTTC. It codes for CASASHSWTGYYEQYF.